The subject of this entry is one T cell receptor (beta chain). Generated by immunoSEQ multiplex PCR, the TCRdb table keeps only in-frame clones and is missing some. Of some 420,000 clones in the sample, roughly 88% are singletons; the top ten hold about 3.6%. The record originates from a study of Ad26.COV2.S vaccination and SARS-CoV-2 variants. Treatment of the sample: around 19 received Ad26.COV2.S at low or high dose, single or two shots; 5 received placebo; per-sample allocation not given. Sampling happened 63 days after the first vaccine or placebo injection. The CDR3 is 16 residues long. CDR1 MNHEY and CDR2 SVGEGT come from the germline V gene. V dropped 4 bases and J dropped 1; count of bases not matched to a gene: 9.

The genes are TRBV6-2 or TRBV6-3 and TRBJ2-5; 7 bases fit TRBD1. The sequence was obtained from a person between 18 and 65 years old who received the Ad26.COV2.S COVID-19 vaccine or a placebo. Sequenced material: peripheral blood, taken in a trial of Ad26.COV2.S vaccine versus placebo. The CDR3, as DNA: TGTGCCAGCAGTTTAACCTGGGACAGATCCCAAGAGACCCAGTACTTC. It encodes CASSLTWDRSQETQYF.